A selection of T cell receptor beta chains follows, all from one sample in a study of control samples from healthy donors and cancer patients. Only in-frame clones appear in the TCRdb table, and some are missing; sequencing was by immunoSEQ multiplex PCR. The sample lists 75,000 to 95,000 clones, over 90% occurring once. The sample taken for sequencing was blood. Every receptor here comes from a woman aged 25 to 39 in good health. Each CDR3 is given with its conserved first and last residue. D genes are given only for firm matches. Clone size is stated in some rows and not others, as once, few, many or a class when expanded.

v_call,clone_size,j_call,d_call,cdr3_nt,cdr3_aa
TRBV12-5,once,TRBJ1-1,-,TGTGCTAGTGGTTTGGCCCCGGTCACTGAAGCTTTCTTT,CASGLAPVTEAFF
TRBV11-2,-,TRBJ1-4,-,TGTGCCAGCAGCTCCGAGATGGCGGGTTACACTAATGAAAAACTGTTTTTT,CASSSEMAGYTNEKLFF
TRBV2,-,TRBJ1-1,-,TGTGCCAGCAGTGAAGGCGGCGGGGGGACTGAAGCTTTCTTT,CASSEGGGGTEAFF
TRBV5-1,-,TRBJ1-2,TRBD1,TGCGCCAGCAGCCGTGGCGGGGGACAGAACTATGGCTACACCTTC,CASSRGGGQNYGYTF
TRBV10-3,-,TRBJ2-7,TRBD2,TGTGCCATCAGTGAGGGGACTAGCGGTGCCGAGCAGTACTTC,CAISEGTSGAEQYF
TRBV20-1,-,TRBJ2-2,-,TGCAGTGCTAGTCAAAGCAGGGGAGGGACCGGGGAGCTGTTTTTT,CSASQSRGGTGELFF
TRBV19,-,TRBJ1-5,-,TGTGCCAGTAGTATAGGTCGACACAGGGTAAGCAATCAGCCCCAGCATTTT,CASSIGRHRVSNQPQHF
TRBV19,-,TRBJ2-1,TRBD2,TGTGCCACCTCCCGGACTAGCGGGGGGCTCAGAAGCTCCTACAATGAGCAGTTCTTC,CATSRTSGGLRSSYNEQFF
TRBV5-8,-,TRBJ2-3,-,TGTGCCAGCAGCTTGGTTGGGTACAGCAAGACTAGCACAGATACGCAGTATTTT,CASSLVGYSKTSTDTQYF
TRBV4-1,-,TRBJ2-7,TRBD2,TGCGCCAGCAGCCAAAAACTAGCGGGGGGACACGAGCAGTACTTC,CASSQKLAGGHEQYF
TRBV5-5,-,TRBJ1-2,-,TGTGCCAGCAGCCCGGGGGGACCTCACCAATATGGCTACACCTTC,CASSPGGPHQYGYTF
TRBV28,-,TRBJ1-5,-,TGTGCCAGCAGTTTGAGGTACAATCAGCCCCAGCATTTT,CASSLRYNQPQHF
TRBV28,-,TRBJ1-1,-,TGTGCCAGCAGTTTGGATCACGCGCTTCAGAACACTGAAGCTTTCTTT,CASSLDHALQNTEAFF
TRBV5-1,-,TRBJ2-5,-,TGCGCCAGCAGCTTGGATCCAGGCTTCCAAGAGACCCAGTACTTC,CASSLDPGFQETQYF
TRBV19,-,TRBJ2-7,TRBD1,TGTGCCAGTAGCGCCGGGACAGGGACCTACGAGCAGTACTTC,CASSAGTGTYEQYF
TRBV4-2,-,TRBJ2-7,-,TGTGCCAGCAGCCAAGCCGAGGATTTACTAGACGAGCAGTACTTC,CASSQAEDLLDEQYF
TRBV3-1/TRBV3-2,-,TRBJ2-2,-,TGTGCCAGCAGCCAAGGTACGAACACCGGGGAGCTGTTTTTT,CASSQGTNTGELFF
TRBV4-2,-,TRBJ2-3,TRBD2,TGTGCCAGCAGCCAAGGGAGAGCGGGAGGTTATAACACAGATACGCAGTATTTT,CASSQGRAGGYNTDTQYF
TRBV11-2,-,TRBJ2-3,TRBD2,TGTGCCAGCAGCTTAACTAGCGGGAGGGCCAGAGATACGCAGTATTTT,CASSLTSGRARDTQYF
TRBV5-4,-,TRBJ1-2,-,TGTGCCAGCAGCTCTGAGAACTATGGCTACACCTTC,CASSSENYGYTF
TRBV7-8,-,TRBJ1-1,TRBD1,TGTGCCAGCAGCGGACAGGGGACGGACACTGAAGCTTTCTTT,CASSGQGTDTEAFF
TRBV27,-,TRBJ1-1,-,TGTGCCAGCAGTCTGGCAGGGTTGACTGAAGCTTTCTTT,CASSLAGLTEAFF
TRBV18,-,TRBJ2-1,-,TGTGCCAGCTCATCCTGGGTCGGCAATGAGCAGTTCTTC,CASSSWVGNEQFF
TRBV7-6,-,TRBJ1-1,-,TGTGCCAGCAGCACTCAACAGGGAACTGAAGCTTTCTTT,CASSTQQGTEAFF
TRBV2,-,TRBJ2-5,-,TGTGCCAGCAGTGTGGGGGGAGAGACCCAGTACTTC,CASSVGGETQYF
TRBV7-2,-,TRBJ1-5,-,TGTGCCAGCAGCTTATTACATGATGGCAATCAGCCCCAGCATTTT,CASSLLHDGNQPQHF
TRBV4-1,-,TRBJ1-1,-,TGCGCCAGCAGCCATGCAGGGGTAAAAGTCACTGAAGCTTTCTTT,CASSHAGVKVTEAFF
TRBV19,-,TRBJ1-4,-,TGTGCCAGTAGTATAGGACAGAACCCCTATGAAAAACTGTTTTTT,CASSIGQNPYEKLFF
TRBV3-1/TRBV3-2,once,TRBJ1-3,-,TGTGCCAGCAGCCAAGTCCCGACGGTATCTGGAAACACCATATATTTT,CASSQVPTVSGNTIYF
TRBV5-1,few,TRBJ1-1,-,TGCGCCAGCAGCTTGGCGGGGGGATACACTGAAGCTTTCTTT,CASSLAGGYTEAFF
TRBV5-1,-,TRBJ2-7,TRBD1,TGCGCCAGCAGCGACCTATATACAGGGGGCCACGAGCAGTACTTC,CASSDLYTGGHEQYF
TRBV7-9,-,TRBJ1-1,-,TGTGCCAGCAGCTTAGCGCCGACCAGCGTGAACACTGAAGCTTTCTTT,CASSLAPTSVNTEAFF
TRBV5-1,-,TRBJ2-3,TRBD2,TGCGCCAGCAGCTTGACTAGCGGTGAGGTGTATTTT,CASSLTSGEVYF
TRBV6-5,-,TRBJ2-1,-,TGTGCCAGCAGTTCATTGCTAAACTCCTACAATGAGCAGTTCTTC,CASSSLLNSYNEQFF
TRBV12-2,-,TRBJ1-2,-,TGTGCAAGTCGCTCTGCGGGGACAAAACCCTATGGCTACACCTTC,CASRSAGTKPYGYTF
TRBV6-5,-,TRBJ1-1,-,TGTGCCAGCAGTTCGGGGAGCCGGAACACTGAAGCTTTCTTT,CASSSGSRNTEAFF
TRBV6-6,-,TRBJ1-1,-,TGTGCCAGCAGTTACCGCGACAGGTCGAACACTGAAGCTTTCTTT,CASSYRDRSNTEAFF
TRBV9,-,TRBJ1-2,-,TGTGCCAGCAGCGTAAAGGACGGAGCCACCTATGGCTACACCTTC,CASSVKDGATYGYTF
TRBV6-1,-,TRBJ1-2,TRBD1,TGTGCCAGCAGTGAGAGACAGGGGAGTAACTATGGCTACACCTTC,CASSERQGSNYGYTF
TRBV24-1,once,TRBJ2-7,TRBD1,TGTGCCACCAGTGATTCCAGGACAGGGGATATCGAGCAGTACTTC,CATSDSRTGDIEQYF